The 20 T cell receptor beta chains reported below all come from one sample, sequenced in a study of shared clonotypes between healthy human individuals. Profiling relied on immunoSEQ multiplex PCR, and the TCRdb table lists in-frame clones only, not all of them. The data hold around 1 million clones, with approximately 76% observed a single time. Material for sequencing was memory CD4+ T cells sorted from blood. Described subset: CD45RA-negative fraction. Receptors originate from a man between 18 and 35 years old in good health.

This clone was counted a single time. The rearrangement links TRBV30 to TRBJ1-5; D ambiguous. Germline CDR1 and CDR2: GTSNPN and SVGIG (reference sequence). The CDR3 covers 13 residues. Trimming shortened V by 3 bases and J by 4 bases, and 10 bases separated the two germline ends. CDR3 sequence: CAWSIDGNQPQHF. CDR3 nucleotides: TGTGCCTGGAGCATAGACGGGAATCAGCCCCAGCATTTT.

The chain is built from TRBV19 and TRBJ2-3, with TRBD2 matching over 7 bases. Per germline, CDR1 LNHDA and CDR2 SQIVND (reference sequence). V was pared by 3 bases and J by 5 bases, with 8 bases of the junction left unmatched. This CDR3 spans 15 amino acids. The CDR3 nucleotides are TGTGCCAGTAGTATGGGTACTAGCGTTGGAGATACGCAGTATTTT. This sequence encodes CASSMGTSVGDTQYF. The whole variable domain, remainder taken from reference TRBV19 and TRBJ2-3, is DGGITQSPKYLFRKEGQNVTLSCEQNLNHDAMYWYRQDPGQGLRLIYYSQIVNDFQKGDIAEGYSVSREKKESFPLTVTSAQKNPTAFYLCASSMGTSVGDTQYFGPGTRLTVL.

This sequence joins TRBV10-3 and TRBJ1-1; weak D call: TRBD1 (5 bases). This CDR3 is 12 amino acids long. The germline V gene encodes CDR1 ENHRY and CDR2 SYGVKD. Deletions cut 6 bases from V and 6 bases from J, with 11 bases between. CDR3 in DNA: TGTGCCATCAGCGGGCAGGGCGCTGAAGCTTTCTTT. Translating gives CAISGQGAEAFF.

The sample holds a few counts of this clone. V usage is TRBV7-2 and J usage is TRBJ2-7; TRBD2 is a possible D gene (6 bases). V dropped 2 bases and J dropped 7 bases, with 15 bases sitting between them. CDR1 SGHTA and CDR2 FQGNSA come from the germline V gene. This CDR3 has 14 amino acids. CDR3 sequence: CASSLIVSAGEQYF. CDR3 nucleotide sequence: TGTGCCAGCAGCTTAATCGTGTCCGCGGGAGAGCAGTACTTC.

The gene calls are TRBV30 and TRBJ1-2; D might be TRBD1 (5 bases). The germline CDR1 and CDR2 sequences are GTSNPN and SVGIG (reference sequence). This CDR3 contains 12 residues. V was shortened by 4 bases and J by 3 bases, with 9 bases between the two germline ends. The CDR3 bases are TGTGCCTGGAATCAGGGAGACTATGGCTACACCTTC. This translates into CAWNQGDYGYTF.

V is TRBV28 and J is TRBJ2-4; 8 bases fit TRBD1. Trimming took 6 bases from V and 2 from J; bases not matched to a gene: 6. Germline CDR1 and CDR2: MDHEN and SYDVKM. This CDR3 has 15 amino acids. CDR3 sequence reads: CASSPGGKTKNIQYF. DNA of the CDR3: TGTGCCAGCAGCCCAGGGGGCAAGACCAAAAACATTCAGTACTTC.

In DNA, the CDR3 is TGTGCCAGCAGCGTAGGACAGGGGTGGGTCAATGAGCAGTTCTTC. It encodes CASSVGQGWVNEQFF. The V and J genes are TRBV27 and TRBJ2-1, with 9 bases fitting TRBD1. This CDR3 has 15 amino acids. CDR1 and CDR2 from the germline V gene are MNHEY and SMNVEV (reference sequence). The J segment lost 6 bases and the V segment lost 6 bases, leaving 9 bases of the junction unmatched.

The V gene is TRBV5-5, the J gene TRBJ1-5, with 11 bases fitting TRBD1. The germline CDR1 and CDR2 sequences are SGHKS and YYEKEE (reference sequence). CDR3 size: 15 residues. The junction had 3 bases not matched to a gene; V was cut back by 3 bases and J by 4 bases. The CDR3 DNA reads TGTGCCAGCAGCTGGGGGACAGGGGGGAATCAGCCCCAGCATTTT. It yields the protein CASSWGTGGNQPQHF.

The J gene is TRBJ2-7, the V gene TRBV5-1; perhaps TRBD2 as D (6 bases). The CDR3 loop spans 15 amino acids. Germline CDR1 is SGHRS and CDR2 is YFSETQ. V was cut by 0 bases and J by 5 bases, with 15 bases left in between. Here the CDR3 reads CASSLDGGAFNEQYF. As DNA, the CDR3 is TGCGCCAGCAGCTTGGACGGGGGTGCCTTCAACGAGCAGTACTTC.

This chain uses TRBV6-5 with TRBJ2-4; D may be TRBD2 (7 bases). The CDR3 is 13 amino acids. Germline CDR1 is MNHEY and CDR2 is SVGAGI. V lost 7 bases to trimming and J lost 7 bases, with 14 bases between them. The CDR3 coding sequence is TGTGCCAGCACCCCACAGGGAGGGAACATTCAGTACTTC. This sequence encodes CASTPQGGNIQYF.

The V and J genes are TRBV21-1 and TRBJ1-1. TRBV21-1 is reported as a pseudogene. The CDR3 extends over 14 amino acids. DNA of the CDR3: TGTGCCAGCAGCGCCGACGAGGGGGGCACTGAAGCTTTCTTT. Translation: CASSADEGGTEAFF.

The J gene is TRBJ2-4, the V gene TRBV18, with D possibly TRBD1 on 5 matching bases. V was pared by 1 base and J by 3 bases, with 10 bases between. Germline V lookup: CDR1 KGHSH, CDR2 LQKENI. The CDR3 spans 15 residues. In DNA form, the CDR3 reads TGTGCCAGCTCACCACTCGACAGAGGCAAAAACATTCAGTACTTC. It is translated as CASSPLDRGKNIQYF.

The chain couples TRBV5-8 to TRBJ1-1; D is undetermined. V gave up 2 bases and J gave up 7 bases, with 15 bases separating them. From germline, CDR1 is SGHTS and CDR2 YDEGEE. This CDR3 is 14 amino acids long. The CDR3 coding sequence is TGTGCCAGCAGCTTATTAACAGAATCAGGTGAAGCTTTCTTT. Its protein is CASSLLTESGEAFF. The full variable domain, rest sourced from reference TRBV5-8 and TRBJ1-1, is EAGVTQSPTHLIKTRGQQATLRCSPISGHTSVYWYQQALGLGLQFLLWYDEGEERNRGNFPPRFSGRQFPNYSSELNVNALELEDSALYLCASSLLTESGEAFFGQGTRLTVV.

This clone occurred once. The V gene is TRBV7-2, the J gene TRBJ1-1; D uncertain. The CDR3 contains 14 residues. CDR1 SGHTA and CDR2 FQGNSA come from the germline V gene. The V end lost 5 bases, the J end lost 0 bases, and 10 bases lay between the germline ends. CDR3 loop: CASSDSAMNTEAFF. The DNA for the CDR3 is TGTGCCAGCAGCGATAGTGCCATGAACACTGAAGCTTTCTTT.

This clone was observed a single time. The CDR3: CASSYSLIQETQYF. CDR3 coding DNA: TGTGCCAGCAGTTACTCTCTTATTCAAGAGACCCAGTACTTC. This chain uses TRBV6-5 with TRBJ2-5; D gene ambiguous. Germline V gives CDR1 MNHEY, CDR2 SVGAGI. Trimming removed 0 bases from V and 2 bases from J, with 7 bases in between. The CDR3 consists of 14 residues.

The CDR3 DNA follows: TGCGCCAGCAGCCGGGACAGCAATCAGCCCCAGCATTTT. Protein sequence: CASSRDSNQPQHF. V gene TRBV5-1 combines with J gene TRBJ1-5, with D tentatively TRBD1 (5 bases). Germline assignment: CDR1 SGHRS and CDR2 YFSETQ. V was clipped by 4 bases and J by 1 base, with 6 bases between them. The CDR3 is 13 amino acids.

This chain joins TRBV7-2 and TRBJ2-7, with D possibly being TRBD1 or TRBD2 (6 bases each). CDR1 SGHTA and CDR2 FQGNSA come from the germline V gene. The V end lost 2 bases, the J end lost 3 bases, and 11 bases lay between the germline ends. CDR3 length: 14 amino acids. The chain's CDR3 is CASSLRGPIYEQYF. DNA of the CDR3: TGTGCCAGCAGCTTACGGGGGCCCATCTACGAGCAGTACTTC. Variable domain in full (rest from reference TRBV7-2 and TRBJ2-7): GAGVSQSPSNKVTEKGKDVELRCDPISGHTALYWYRQSLGQGLEFLIYFQGNSAPDKSGLPSDRFSAERTGGSVSTLTIQRTQQEDSAVYLCASSLRGPIYEQYFGPGTRLTVT.

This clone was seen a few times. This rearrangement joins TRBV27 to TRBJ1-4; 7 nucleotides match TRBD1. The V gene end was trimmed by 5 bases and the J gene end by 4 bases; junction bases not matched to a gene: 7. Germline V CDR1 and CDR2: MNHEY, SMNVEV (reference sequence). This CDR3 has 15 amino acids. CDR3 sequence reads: CASSPGTAINEKLFF. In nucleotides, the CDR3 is TGTGCCAGCAGTCCGGGGACAGCGATTAATGAAAAACTGTTTTTT.

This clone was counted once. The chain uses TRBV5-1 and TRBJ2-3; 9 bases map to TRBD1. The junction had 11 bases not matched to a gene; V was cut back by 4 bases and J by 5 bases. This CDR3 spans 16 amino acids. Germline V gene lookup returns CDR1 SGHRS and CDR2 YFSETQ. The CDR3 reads CASSPTTGGREDTQYF. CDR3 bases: TGCGCCAGCAGCCCAACGACAGGGGGGCGGGAAGATACGCAGTATTTT.

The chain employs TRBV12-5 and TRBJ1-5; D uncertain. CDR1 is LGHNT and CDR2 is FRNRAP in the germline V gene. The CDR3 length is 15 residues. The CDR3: CARIRVWSIEQPQHF. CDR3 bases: TGTGCGAGGATCCGGGTGTGGTCGATAGAGCAGCCCCAGCATTTT.